This TCR beta chain was retrieved from a study of cytomegalovirus exposure and HLA in healthy donors. V lost 6 bases to trimming and J lost 7 bases; unmatched junction nucleotides: 1. Looked up from germline, CDR1 is SNHLY and CDR2 is FYNNEI. CDR3 size: 13 residues. Measured with immunoSEQ multiplex PCR; TCRdb has only the in-frame clones, and not every one. The sample consists of roughly 120,000 clones, about 84% of them appearing once. This clonotype was sampled from a woman in her twenties or thirties in good health and CMV-seronegative. The sequencing input was PBMCs. The gene calls are TRBV2 and TRBJ2-2, with 11 bases lining up with TRBD2. CDR3 bases: TGTGCCAGCAGGCTAGCGGGGGGCGGGGAGCTGTTTTTT. Translation: CASRLAGGGELFF.